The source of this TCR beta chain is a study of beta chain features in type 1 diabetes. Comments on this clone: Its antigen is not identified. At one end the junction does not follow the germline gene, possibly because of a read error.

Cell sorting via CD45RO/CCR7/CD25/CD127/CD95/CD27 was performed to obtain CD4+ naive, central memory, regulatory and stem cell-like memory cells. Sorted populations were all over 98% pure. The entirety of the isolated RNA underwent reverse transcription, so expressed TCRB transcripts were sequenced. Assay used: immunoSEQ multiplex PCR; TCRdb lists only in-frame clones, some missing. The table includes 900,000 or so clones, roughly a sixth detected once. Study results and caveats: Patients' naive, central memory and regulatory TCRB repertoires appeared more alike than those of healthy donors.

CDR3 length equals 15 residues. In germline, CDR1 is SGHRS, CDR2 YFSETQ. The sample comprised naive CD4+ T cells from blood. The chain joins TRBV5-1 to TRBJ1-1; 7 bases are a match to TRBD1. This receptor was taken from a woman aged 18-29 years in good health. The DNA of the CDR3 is TGCGCCAGCAGGTTGGGGACAGATCAGGGCACTGAAGCTTTCTTT. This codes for CASRLGTDQGTEAFF.